This TCR beta chain was sequenced in a study of cytomegalovirus exposure and HLA in healthy donors. Study overall: Around 85 million unique TCR sequences came from HLA-typed donors in an early release.

This CDR3 has 17 residues. Germline trimming cut 4 bases from V and 1 base from J; bases unmatched to any gene: 7. CDR1 and CDR2 (germline): SNHLY, FYNNEI. In regard to this clone: The antigen is not known.

General study results and limits: Using the classifier, cytomegalovirus status was reportedly diagnosed with high specificity and sensitivity. V segments that were indistinguishable, TRBV6-2 and TRBV6-3 among them, were omitted from analysis.

The PCR was carried out with 60 Vbeta primers and 13 Jbeta primers. Sequencing used immunoSEQ multiplex PCR; TCRdb keeps in-frame clones, though not all of them. The table lists around 150,000 clones, 72% of them singletons. This chain connects TRBV2 to TRBJ2-1; the match to TRBD2 covers 10 bases. The receptor's source is a man in his forties in good health and CMV-seronegative. Material: PBMCs. CDR3 loop: CASSAALAGDSYNEQFF. CDR3 bases: TGTGCCAGCAGTGCAGCTCTAGCGGGAGATTCCTACAATGAGCAGTTCTTC. Full variable domain (rest looked up from reference TRBV2 and TRBJ2-1): EPEVTQTPSHQVTQMGQEVILRCVPISNHLYFYWYRQILGQKVEFLVSFYNNEISEKSEIFDDQFSVERPDGSNFTLKIRSTKLEDSAMYFCASSAALAGDSYNEQFFGPGTRLTVL.